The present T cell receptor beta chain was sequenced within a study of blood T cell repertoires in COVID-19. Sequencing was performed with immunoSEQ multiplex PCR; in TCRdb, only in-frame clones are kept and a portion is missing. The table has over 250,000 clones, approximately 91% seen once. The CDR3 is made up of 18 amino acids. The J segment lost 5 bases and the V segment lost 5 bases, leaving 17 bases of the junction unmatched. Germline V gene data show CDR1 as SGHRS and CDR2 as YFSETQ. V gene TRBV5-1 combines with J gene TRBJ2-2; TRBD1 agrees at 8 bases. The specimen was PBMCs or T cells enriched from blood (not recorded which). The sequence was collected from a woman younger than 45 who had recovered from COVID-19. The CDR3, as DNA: TGCGCCAGCAGGGTATCTTTCCGGGACAGGAATTCTACCGGGGAGCTGTTTTTT. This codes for CASRVSFRDRNSTGELFF.